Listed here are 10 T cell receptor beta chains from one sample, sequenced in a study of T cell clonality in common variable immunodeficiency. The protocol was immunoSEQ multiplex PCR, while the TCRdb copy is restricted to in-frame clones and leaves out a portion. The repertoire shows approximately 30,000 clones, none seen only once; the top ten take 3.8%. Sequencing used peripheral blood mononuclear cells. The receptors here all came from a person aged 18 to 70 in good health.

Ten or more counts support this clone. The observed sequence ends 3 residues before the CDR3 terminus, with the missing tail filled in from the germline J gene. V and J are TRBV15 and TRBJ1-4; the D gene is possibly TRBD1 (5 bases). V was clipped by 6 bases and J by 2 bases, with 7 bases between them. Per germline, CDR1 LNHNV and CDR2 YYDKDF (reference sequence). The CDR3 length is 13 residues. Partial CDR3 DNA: TGTGCCACCAGACAGGACACTAATGAAAAA. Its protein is CATRQDTNEK. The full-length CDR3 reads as CATRQDTNEKLFF. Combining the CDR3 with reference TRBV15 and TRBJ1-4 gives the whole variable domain DAMVIQNPRYQVTQFGKPVTLSCSQTLNHNVMYWYQQKSSQAPKLLFHYYDKDFNNEADTPDNFQSRRPNTSFCFLDIRSPGLGDTAMYLCATRQDTNEKLFFGSGTQLSVL.

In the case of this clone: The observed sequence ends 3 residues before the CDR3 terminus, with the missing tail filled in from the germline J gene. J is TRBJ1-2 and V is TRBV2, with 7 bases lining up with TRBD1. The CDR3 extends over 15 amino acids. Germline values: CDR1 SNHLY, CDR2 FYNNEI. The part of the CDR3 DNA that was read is TGTGCCAGCAGCACCGGGACAGCGAGCACAGATACC. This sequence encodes CASSTGTASTDT. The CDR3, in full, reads CASSTGTASTDTYTF.

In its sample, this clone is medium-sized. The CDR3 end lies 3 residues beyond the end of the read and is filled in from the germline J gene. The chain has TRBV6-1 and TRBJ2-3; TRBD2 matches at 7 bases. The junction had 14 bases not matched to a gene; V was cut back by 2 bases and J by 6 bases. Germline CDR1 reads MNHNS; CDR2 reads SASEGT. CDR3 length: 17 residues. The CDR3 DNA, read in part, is TGTGCCAGCAGTGAACGAACAGCGGGACCTCCCTGGGATACG. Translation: CASSERTAGPPWDT. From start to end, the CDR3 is CASSERTAGPPWDTQYF.

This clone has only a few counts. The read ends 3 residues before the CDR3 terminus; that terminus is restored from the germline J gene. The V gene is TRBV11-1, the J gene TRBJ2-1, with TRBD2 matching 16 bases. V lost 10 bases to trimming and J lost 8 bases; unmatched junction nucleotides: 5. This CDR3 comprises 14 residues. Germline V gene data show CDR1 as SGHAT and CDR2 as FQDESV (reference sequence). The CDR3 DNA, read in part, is TGTGCCACCCAGGGACTAGCGGGAGGGTATGAG. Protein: CATQGLAGGYE. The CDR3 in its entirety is CATQGLAGGYEQFF.

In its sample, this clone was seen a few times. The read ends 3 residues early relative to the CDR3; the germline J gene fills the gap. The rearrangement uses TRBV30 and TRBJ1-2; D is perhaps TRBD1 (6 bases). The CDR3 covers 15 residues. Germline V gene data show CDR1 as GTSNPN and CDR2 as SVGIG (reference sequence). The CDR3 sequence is CAWSPWGQRDNDYTF. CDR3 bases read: TGTGCCTGGAGTCCCTGGGGCCAACGGGACAATGAC.

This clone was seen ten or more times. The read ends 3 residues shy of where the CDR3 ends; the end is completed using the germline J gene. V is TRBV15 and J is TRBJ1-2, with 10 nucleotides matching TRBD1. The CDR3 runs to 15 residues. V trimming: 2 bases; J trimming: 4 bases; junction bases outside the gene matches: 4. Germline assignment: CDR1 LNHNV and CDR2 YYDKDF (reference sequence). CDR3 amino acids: CATSRPGTGAYGYTF. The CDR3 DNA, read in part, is TGTGCCACCAGCAGACCCGGGACAGGGGCCTATGGC.

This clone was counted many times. The sequenced part of the CDR3 DNA is TGTGCCAGCAGGACGGGACAAACAATTTCACCA. Amino acids: CASRTGQTISP. The full CDR3 is CASRTGQTISPLFF. The genes are TRBV2 and TRBJ1-4; D might be TRBD1 (6 bases). From the germline J gene comes the end of the CDR3, since the read stops 3 residues before it. CDR1 SNHLY and CDR2 FYNNEI come from the germline V gene. The CDR3 loop spans 14 amino acids. The whole variable domain, remainder taken from reference TRBV2 and TRBJ1-4, is EPEVTQTPSHQVTQMGQEVILRCVPISNHLYFYWYRQILGQKVEFLVSFYNNEISEKSEIFDDQFSVERPDGSNFTLKIRSTKLEDSAMYFCASRTGQTISPLFFGSGTQLSVL.

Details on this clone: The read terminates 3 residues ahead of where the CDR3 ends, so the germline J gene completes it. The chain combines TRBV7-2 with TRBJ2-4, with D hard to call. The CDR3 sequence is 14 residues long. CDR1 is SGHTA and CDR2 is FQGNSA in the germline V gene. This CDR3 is CASSLEAINYGQYF. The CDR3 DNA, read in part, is TGTGCCAGCAGCTTAGAAGCGATTAACTATGGT.

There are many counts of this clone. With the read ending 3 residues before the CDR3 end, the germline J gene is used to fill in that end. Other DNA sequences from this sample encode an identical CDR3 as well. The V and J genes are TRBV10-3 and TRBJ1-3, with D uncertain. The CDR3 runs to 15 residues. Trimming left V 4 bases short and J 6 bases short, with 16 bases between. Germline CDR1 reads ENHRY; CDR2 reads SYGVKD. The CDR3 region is CAISGDPAGLNTIYF. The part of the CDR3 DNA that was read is TGTGCCATCAGTGGAGACCCCGCCGGGTTAAACACC.

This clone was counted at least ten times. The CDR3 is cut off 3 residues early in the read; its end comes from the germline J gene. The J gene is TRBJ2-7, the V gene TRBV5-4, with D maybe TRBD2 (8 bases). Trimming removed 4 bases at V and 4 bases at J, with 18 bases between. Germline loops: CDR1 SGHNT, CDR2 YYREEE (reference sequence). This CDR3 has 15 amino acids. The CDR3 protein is CASSRGGQSRYEQYF. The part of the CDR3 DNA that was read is TGTGCCAGCAGCCGGGGGGGACAGTCACGGTACGAG.